This T cell receptor beta chain was observed in a study of T cell changes during pregnancy in multiple sclerosis. The table came from immunoSEQ multiplex PCR; TCRdb's copy has only in-frame clones and leaves some out. The sample has fewer than 45,000 clones, 85% to 90% seen once; the top ten hold about 7%. The CDR3 spans 15 residues. Trimming removed 4 bases from V and 5 bases from J; junction bases left unmatched: 9. Per germline, CDR1 SGHNT and CDR2 YYREEE (reference sequence). This rearrangement joins TRBV5-4 to TRBJ1-2; 9 bases fit TRBD1. This receptor was identified in a female donor with multiple sclerosis, enrolled in a pregnancy study. The sequencing used CD8+ T cells from peripheral blood mononuclear cells, collected in the third trimester of pregnancy. The CDR3 DNA follows: TGTGCCAGCAGCCAGACCGGGACAGGGATTTATGGCTACACCTTC. It specifies CASSQTGTGIYGYTF.